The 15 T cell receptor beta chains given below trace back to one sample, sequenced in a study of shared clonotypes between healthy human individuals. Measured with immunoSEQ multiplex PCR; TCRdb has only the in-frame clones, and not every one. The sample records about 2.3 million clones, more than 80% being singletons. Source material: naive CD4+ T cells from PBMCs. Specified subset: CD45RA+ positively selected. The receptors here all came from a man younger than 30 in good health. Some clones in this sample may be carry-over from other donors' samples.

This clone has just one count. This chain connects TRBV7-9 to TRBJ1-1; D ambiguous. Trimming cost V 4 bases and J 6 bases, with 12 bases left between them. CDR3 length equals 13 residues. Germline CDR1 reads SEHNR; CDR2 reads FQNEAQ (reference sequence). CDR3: CASSWGLGAEAFF. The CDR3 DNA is TGTGCCAGCAGCTGGGGTCTCGGGGCTGAAGCTTTCTTT.

CDR3 sequence (DNA): TGCGCCAGCAGCTTGGAAGGGACTAGCGGTGAGCAGTACTTC. Residues: CASSLEGTSGEQYF. This rearrangement joins TRBV5-1 to TRBJ2-7, with 11 positions matching TRBD2. J gave up 7 bases and V 0 bases, and 3 bases lay outside the gene matches. This CDR3 has 14 amino acids. Germline V gene lookup returns CDR1 SGHRS and CDR2 YFSETQ.

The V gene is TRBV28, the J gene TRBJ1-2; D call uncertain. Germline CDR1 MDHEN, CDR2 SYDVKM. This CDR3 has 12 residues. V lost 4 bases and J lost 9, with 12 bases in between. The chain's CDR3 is CASSSGPGSYTF. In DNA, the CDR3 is TGTGCCAGCAGTTCGGGCCCGGGAAGCTACACCTTC.

The CDR3 loop reads CASRSTSGSETQYF. The CDR3 DNA follows: TGTGCCAGCAGATCGACTAGCGGGAGTGAGACCCAGTACTTC. V is TRBV6-1 and J is TRBJ2-5, with 12 bases aligning to TRBD2. V lost 6 bases and J lost 5; bases outside the gene matches: 4. The germline CDR1 and CDR2 sequences are MNHNS and SASEGT. The CDR3 is made up of 14 amino acids.

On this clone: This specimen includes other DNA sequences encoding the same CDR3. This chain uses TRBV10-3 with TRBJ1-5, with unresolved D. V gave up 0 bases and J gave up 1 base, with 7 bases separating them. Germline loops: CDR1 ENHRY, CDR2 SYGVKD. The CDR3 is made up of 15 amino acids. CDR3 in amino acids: CAISESGRSNQPQHF. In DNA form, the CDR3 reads TGTGCCATCAGTGAGTCCGGTAGAAGCAATCAGCCCCAGCATTTT.

Here the CDR3 DNA reads TGCGCCAGCAGCTCAAGCGGGGCCACCACAGATACGCAGTATTTT. Amino acid sequence: CASSSSGATTDTQYF. V is TRBV5-1 and J is TRBJ2-3, with 7 bases fitting TRBD2. The V gene end was trimmed by 3 bases and the J gene end by 2 bases; junction bases not matched to a gene: 6. The germline V gene encodes CDR1 SGHRS and CDR2 YFSETQ. The CDR3 totals 15 residues.

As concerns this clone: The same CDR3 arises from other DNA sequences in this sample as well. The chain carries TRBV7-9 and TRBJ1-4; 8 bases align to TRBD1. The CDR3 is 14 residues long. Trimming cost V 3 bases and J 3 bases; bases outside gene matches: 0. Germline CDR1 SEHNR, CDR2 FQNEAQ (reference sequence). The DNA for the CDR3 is TGTGCCAGCAGCTTGACAGGGGCTAATGAAAAACTGTTTTTT. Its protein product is CASSLTGANEKLFF.

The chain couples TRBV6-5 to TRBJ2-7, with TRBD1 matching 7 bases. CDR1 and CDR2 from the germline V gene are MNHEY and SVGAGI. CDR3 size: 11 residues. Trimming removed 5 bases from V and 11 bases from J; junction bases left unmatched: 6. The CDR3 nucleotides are TGTGCCAGCAGTGGCACAGGGGTGAAGTACTTC. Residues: CASSGTGVKYF.

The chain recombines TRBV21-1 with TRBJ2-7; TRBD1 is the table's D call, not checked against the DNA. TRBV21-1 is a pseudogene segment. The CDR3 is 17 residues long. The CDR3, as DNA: TGTGCCAGCAGCAAAGGGGGGAAGGGACATTCCTGCACCGAGCAGTACTTC. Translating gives CASSKGGKGHSCTEQYF.

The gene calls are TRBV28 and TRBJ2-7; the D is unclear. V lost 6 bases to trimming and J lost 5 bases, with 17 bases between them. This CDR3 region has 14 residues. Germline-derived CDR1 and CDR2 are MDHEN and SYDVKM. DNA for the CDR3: TGTGCCAGCAGCCCCCCCCAGGCCCCTCACGAGCAGTACTTC. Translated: CASSPPQAPHEQYF.

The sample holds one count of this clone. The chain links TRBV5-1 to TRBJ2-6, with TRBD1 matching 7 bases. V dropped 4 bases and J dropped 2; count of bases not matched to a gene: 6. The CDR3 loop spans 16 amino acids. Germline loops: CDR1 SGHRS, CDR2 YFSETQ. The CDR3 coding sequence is TGCGCCAGCAGCCGCGACAGGGCCCCTGGGGCCAACGTCCTGACTTTC. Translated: CASSRDRAPGANVLTF.

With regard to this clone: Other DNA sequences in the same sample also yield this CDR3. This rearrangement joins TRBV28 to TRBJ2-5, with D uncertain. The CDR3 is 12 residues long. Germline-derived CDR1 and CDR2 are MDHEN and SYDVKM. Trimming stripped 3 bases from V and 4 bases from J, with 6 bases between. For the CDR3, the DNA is TGTGCCAGCAGTTTGGGCACAGAGACCCAGTACTTC. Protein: CASSLGTETQYF.

The CDR3 spells CASSSDGNSNQPQHF. Here the CDR3 DNA reads TGTGCCAGCAGCTCCGACGGGAATAGCAATCAGCCCCAGCATTTT. V and J are TRBV7-2 and TRBJ1-5; D is ambiguous. The CDR3 has 15 residues. CDR1 SGHTA and CDR2 FQGNSA come from the germline V gene. The germline V and J ends were trimmed by 4 bases and 0 bases, with 10 bases remaining between them. The full variable domain, its missing parts supplied by reference TRBV7-2 and TRBJ1-5, is GAGVSQSPSNKVTEKGKDVELRCDPISGHTALYWYRQSLGQGLEFLIYFQGNSAPDKSGLPSDRFSAERTGGSVSTLTIQRTQQEDSAVYLCASSSDGNSNQPQHFGDGTRLSIL.

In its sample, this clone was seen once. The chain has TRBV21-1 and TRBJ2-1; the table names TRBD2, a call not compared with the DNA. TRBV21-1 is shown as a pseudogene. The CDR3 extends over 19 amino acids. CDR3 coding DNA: TGTGCCAGCAGCAAAGCTGTAGGGACTAGCGGGAGGATCTACAATGAGCAGTTCTTC. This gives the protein CASSKAVGTSGRIYNEQFF.

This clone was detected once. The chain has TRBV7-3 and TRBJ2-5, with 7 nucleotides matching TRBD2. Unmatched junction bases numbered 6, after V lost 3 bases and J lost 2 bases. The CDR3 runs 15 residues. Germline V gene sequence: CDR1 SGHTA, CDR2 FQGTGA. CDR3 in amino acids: CASSLGAGIQETQYF. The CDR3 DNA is TGTGCCAGCAGCTTGGGAGCGGGAATTCAAGAGACCCAGTACTTC.